A selection of T cell receptor beta chains follows, all from one sample in a study of shared clonotypes between healthy human individuals. Generated by immunoSEQ multiplex PCR, the TCRdb table keeps only in-frame clones and is missing some. The sample has about 600,000 clones, around 97% seen once; the top ten hold approximately 0.057%. Material: naive CD4+ T cells sorted from blood. The receptors originated from a woman aged 25 to 45 in good health. Both conserved end residues are part of each CDR3. The D gene is left open where the match is weak. Clone size is not always given. Where it is, it says once, few, many or a class for expanded clones.

J gene,D gene,V gene,clone size,CDR3 DNA,CDR3 protein
TRBJ1-5,-,TRBV28,-,TGTGCCAGCAGTCCCATCCTACTTAAAAGGTTGACGGGGGCACCCGATCAGCCCCAGCATTTT,CASSPILLKRLTGAPDQPQHF
TRBJ2-4,-,TRBV5-1,once,TGCGCCAGCAGCTTGCTAGGGGAGAGCAAAAACATTCAGTACTTC,CASSLLGESKNIQYF
TRBJ1-1,-,TRBV30,-,TGTGCCTGGAGTCACAGCCCCATGAACACTGAAGCTTTCTTT,CAWSHSPMNTEAFF
TRBJ2-3,TRBD2,TRBV7-9,-,TGTGCCAGCAGCCCGACTAGCGGGACCACAGATACGCAGTATTTT,CASSPTSGTTDTQYF
TRBJ1-5,TRBD1,TRBV28,-,TGTGCCAGCAGTTTGGGACAGGACTATAGCAATCAGCCCCAGCATTTT,CASSLGQDYSNQPQHF
TRBJ1-2,-,TRBV5-1,-,TGCGCCAGCAGCCTGACGACAGTCTATGGCTACACCTTC,CASSLTTVYGYTF
TRBJ2-1,-,TRBV25-1,-,TGTGCCAGCAGTTTGAGGTACAATGAGCAGTTCTTC,CASSLRYNEQFF
TRBJ2-1,TRBD2,TRBV2,-,TGTGCCAGCAGAAAAACTTCTAGCGGTGGACCATTTGAGCAGTTCTTC,CASRKTSSGGPFEQFF
TRBJ2-7,-,TRBV5-1,-,TGCGCCAGCAGCTTGGACGGCTACGAGCAGTACTTC,CASSLDGYEQYF
TRBJ2-5,-,TRBV5-4,-,TGTGCCAGCAGCTTGGCCGTGGGAGAGACCCAGTACTTC,CASSLAVGETQYF
TRBJ2-7,-,TRBV30,-,TGTGCTGGTGGTAGCGGAAACTCCTACGAGCAGTACTTC,CAGGSGNSYEQYF
TRBJ2-3,-,TRBV21-1,-,TGTGCCAGCAGCAATATGGGACTAGCGGGGCCTTCTAGCACAGATACGCAGTATTTT,CASSNMGLAGPSSTDTQYF
TRBJ2-1,-,TRBV21-1,-,TGTGCCAGCAGGTCAAGGGGCCTAGCGGGGGCCTACAATGAGCAGTTCTTC,CASRSRGLAGAYNEQFF
TRBJ2-5,TRBD2,TRBV19,-,TGTGCCAGTAGTCGTTCGGGGGGAGAGACCCAGTACTTC,CASSRSGGETQYF
TRBJ2-7,-,TRBV28,-,TGTGCCAGCAGGTCCGGGGCTCCTCCTTACGAGCAGTACTTC,CASRSGAPPYEQYF
TRBJ2-1,TRBD1,TRBV13,-,TGTGCCAGCAGCCCTACGGACAGGGTCCGATACAATGAGCAGTTCTTC,CASSPTDRVRYNEQFF
TRBJ2-2,TRBD1,TRBV29-1,-,TGCAGCGTTCGGGACAGGGAGAACACCGGGGAGCTGTTTTTT,CSVRDRENTGELFF
TRBJ2-7,-,TRBV29-1,-,TGCAGCGTTGGAGGTGGCAGGGGAGGCTACGAGCAGTACTTC,CSVGGGRGGYEQYF
TRBJ2-5,TRBD1,TRBV5-5,-,TGTGCCAGCAGCTCCGGGACAGGGGAACAAGAGACCCAGTACTTC,CASSSGTGEQETQYF
TRBJ2-1,-,TRBV30,-,TGTGCCTGGAGTCAGGGGGGGAGGAATGAGCAGTTCTTC,CAWSQGGRNEQFF
TRBJ2-3,TRBD2,TRBV11-2,-,TGTGCCAGCAGCGAAAGCGGGAGCCTGGGGGGAGATACGCAGTATTTT,CASSESGSLGGDTQYF
TRBJ1-1,-,TRBV6-6,-,TGTGCCAGCAGTTATTCACAGAGCTACACTGAAGCTTTCTTT,CASSYSQSYTEAFF
TRBJ2-7,-,TRBV27,-,TGTGCCAGCAGTCTAACCCCGACCGAAACCAAGGCCTACGAGCAGTACTTC,CASSLTPTETKAYEQYF
TRBJ2-3,-,TRBV29-1,-,TGCAGCGTTGGGACAGCCGACACAGATACGCAGTATTTT,CSVGTADTDTQYF
TRBJ1-6,TRBD1,TRBV11-2,-,TGTGCCAGCAGCTTTACCGGGACAGGGTTTCCCCTCCACTTT,CASSFTGTGFPLHF
TRBJ1-1,-,TRBV7-8,-,TGTGCCAGCAGCTTAGTACCAGTGTACACTGAAGCTTTCTTT,CASSLVPVYTEAFF
TRBJ1-5,TRBD1,TRBV11-2,-,TGTGCCAGCAGCGGGACAGCAAGCAATCAGCCCCAGCATTTT,CASSGTASNQPQHF
TRBJ1-5,-,TRBV27,-,TGTGCCAGCACCCCGTGGGGGAGTTCTCGTCGAGTTCAGCCCCAGCATTTT,CASTPWGSSRRVQPQHF
TRBJ1-2,-,TRBV29-1,-,TGCAGCGTTGAAGTGGAGCAGCGAGGACGGGGCTACACCTTC,CSVEVEQRGRGYTF
TRBJ1-3,-,TRBV7-2,-,TGTGCCAGCAGCTTAGCACAGGGTTATGGAAACACCATATATTTT,CASSLAQGYGNTIYF
TRBJ2-7,-,TRBV9,-,TGTGCCAGCAGCCGTCGAGAGGGCTCCTTGTACGAGCAGTACTTC,CASSRREGSLYEQYF
TRBJ1-1,-,TRBV6-6,once,TGTGCCAGCAGTTCCAGGGTAGAAGCTTTCTTT,CASSSRVEAFF
TRBJ2-7,-,TRBV5-8,-,TGTGCCAGCAGCCCCTATGGCGAGCAGTACTTC,CASSPYGEQYF
TRBJ2-7,-,TRBV6-5,-,TGTGCCAGCAGTTACGATCCGGGGGCCAACGAGCAGTACTTC,CASSYDPGANEQYF
TRBJ1-2,-,TRBV13,-,TGTGCCAGCAACACCGGGATCCAAATCTACACCTTC,CASNTGIQIYTF
TRBJ2-1,-,TRBV29-1,-,TGCAGCGTTGGGCCCATAAACAATGAGCAGTTCTTC,CSVGPINNEQFF
TRBJ2-7,TRBD1,TRBV5-4,-,TGTGCCAGCAGCTCCCCCGACAGGGCGTTCTCCGAGCAGTACTTC,CASSSPDRAFSEQYF
TRBJ2-1,-,TRBV7-2,-,TGTGCCAGCAGCCCTCAGACGGGACTGCACAATGAGCAGTTCTTC,CASSPQTGLHNEQFF
TRBJ2-2,TRBD2,TRBV7-9,-,TGTGCCAGCAAAACAGGACTAGCGGAAGACACCGGGGAGCTGTTTTTT,CASKTGLAEDTGELFF
TRBJ2-2,TRBD2,TRBV7-9,-,TGTGCCAGCAGCAATCGCCTGCGGGAGGGAGGAAGGACCGGGGAGCTGTTTTTT,CASSNRLREGGRTGELFF
TRBJ1-2,-,TRBV2,-,TGTGCCAGCAGGAACCGGGGCCAGGGCTACACCTTC,CASRNRGQGYTF
TRBJ2-3,TRBD2,TRBV6-1,-,TGTGCCAGCGGTCTAGCGGGAGGGCCGTCAGATACGCAGTATTTT,CASGLAGGPSDTQYF
TRBJ2-2,TRBD1,TRBV27,-,TGTGCCAGCAGTTTAACGAGCAACCGGGACAGGGGGGCCGGGGAGCTGTTTTTT,CASSLTSNRDRGAGELFF